This paragraph reports one T cell receptor (beta chain). These data belong to a study of T cells in Graves' hyperthyroidism and ophthalmopathy. This CDR3 has 15 residues. V dropped 4 bases and J dropped 6; count of bases not matched to a gene: 6. Amplification targeted TCR beta CDR3 regions from RNA transcripts. The HTBI primer set was used in a first-round RT-PCR of the TCR CDR3. A single record per CDR3 protein comes from TCRdb applying MiXCR to the multiplex PCR reads. This table has 300,000 to 450,000 distinct CDR3 sequences, 20% to 25% appearing once. This sequence was found in a man aged 50 or older with Graves' hyperthyroidism. Input material: blood. This rearrangement joins TRBV12-3 or TRBV12-4 to TRBJ1-5; 10 bases are shared with TRBD1. CDR3 residues: CASSSRDRGSQPQHF. The CDR3 nucleotides read TGTGCCAGCAGTTCCCGGGACAGGGGCAGTCAGCCCCAGCATTTT.